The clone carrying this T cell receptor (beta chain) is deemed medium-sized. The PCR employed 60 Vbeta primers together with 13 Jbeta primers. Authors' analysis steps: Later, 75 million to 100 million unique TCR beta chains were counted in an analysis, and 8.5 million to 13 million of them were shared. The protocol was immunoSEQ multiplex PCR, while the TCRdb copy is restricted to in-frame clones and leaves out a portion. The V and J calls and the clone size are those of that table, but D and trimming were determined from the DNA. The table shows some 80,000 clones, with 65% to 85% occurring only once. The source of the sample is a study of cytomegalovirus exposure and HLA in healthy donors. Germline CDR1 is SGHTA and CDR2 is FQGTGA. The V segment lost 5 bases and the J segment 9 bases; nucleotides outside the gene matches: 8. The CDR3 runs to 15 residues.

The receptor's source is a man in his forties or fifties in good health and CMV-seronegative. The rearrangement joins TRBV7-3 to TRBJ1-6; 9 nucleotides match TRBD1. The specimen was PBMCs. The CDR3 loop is CASSTTGGQGSPLHF. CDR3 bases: TGTGCCAGCAGCACTACAGGGGGACAGGGTTCACCCCTCCACTTT.